This TCR beta chain was retrieved from a study of blood T cell repertoires in COVID-19. The protocol was immunoSEQ multiplex PCR, while the TCRdb copy is restricted to in-frame clones and leaves out a portion. Seen here are around 260,000 clones, over 75% observed once, and the top ten hold approximately 10%. V was shortened by 6 bases and J by 4 bases, with 13 bases between the two germline ends. CDR1 is SQVTM, CDR2 ANQGSEA, per germline. The CDR3 contains 13 residues. There are many counts of this clone. The gene calls are TRBV29-1 and TRBJ1-3; D not resolved. Sequences were obtained from peripheral blood. The clonotype was recovered from a woman in her 70s with COVID-19, enrolled during active disease. DNA of the CDR3: TGCAGCGTCCCTGTCCTGGCAGGAAACACCATATATTTT. As protein: CSVPVLAGNTIYF.